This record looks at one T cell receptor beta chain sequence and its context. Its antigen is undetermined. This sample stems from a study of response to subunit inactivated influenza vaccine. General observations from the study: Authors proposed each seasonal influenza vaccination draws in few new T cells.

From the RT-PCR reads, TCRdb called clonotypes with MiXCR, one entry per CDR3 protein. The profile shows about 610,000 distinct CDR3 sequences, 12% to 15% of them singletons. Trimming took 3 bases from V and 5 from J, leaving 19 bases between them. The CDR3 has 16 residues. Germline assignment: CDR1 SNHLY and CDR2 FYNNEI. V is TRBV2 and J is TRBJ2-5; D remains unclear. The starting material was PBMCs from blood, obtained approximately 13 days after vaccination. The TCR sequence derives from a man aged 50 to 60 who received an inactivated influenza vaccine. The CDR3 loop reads CASSEALTPLRETQYF. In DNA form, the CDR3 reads TGTGCCAGCAGTGAGGCCCTGACGCCCCTTAGGGAGACCCAGTACTTC.